A selection of T cell receptor beta chains follows, all from one sample in a study of T cell responses to AZD1222 COVID-19 vaccine. Measured with immunoSEQ multiplex PCR; TCRdb has only the in-frame clones, and not every one. The table has approximately 150,000 clones, about 90% seen once. Source: peripheral blood, taken 28 days after the second dose of the MenACWY control vaccine. The receptors derive from an adult who received the MenACWY meningococcal vaccine as a control. Both conserved end residues are part of each CDR3. The D gene is left open where the match is weak. The size field is filled for only some rows; it gives once, few, many or a size class.

>TRBV30|TRBJ1-6|NA|once
CAWEYAGTVNSPLHF
TGTGCCTGGGAATACGCCGGGACGGTTAATTCACCCCTCCACTTT
>TRBV5-1|TRBJ1-5|NA|NA
CASRPGDSNQPQHF
TGCGCCAGCAGGCCAGGGGATAGCAATCAGCCCCAGCATTTT
>TRBV2|TRBJ2-4|NA|few
CASSFAGGANIQYF
TGTGCCAGCAGTTTCGCAGGGGGGGCAAACATTCAGTACTTC
>TRBV29-1|TRBJ1-5|NA|NA
CSVEIDRKQPQHF
TGCAGCGTTGAAATTGACAGAAAACAGCCCCAGCATTTT
>TRBV12-3/TRBV12-4|TRBJ2-7|TRBD2|NA
CASRHGEGYEQYF
TGTGCCAGCAGGCATGGGGAGGGGTACGAGCAGTACTTC
>TRBV25-1|TRBJ2-5|NA|once
CASSERGTAMETQYF
TGTGCCAGCAGTGAAAGGGGGACCGCCATGGAGACCCAGTACTTC
>TRBV5-4|TRBJ1-2|NA|NA
CASSLGQNYGYTF
TGTGCCAGCAGCTTGGGACAGAACTATGGCTACACCTTC
>TRBV27|TRBJ2-3|NA|NA
CATTGWQNTDTQYF
TGTGCCACTACAGGGTGGCAGAACACAGATACGCAGTATTTT
>TRBV6-5|TRBJ2-7|TRBD1|NA
CASRAGQGYEQYF
TGTGCCAGCAGGGCAGGACAGGGCTACGAGCAGTACTTC
>TRBV7-2|TRBJ2-1|NA|NA
CASSSSISSYNEQFF
TGTGCCAGCAGCTCCTCCATCAGCTCCTACAATGAGCAGTTCTTC
>TRBV27|TRBJ2-1|NA|once
CASSFSYSSSYNEQFF
TGTGCCAGCAGTTTCTCCTACTCGAGCTCCTACAATGAGCAGTTCTTC
>TRBV27|TRBJ1-2|TRBD1|once
CASSLIGGSRYGYTF
TGTGCCAGCAGTTTAATAGGGGGCAGTCGGTATGGCTACACCTTC
>TRBV11-2|TRBJ2-3|TRBD1|NA
CASSFRGPTPHTDTQYF
TGTGCCAGCAGTTTCAGGGGGCCAACCCCCCACACAGATACGCAGTATTTT
>TRBV4-1|TRBJ1-4|NA|once
CASSQINMGWATNEKLFF
TGCGCCAGCAGCCAAATTAATATGGGTTGGGCAACTAATGAAAAACTGTTTTTT
>TRBV3-1/TRBV3-2|TRBJ1-1|TRBD1|NA
CASRQGMNTEAFF
TGTGCCAGTAGACAGGGAATGAACACTGAAGCTTTCTTT
>TRBV19|TRBJ1-1|NA|NA
CASTPTRVNTEAFF
TGTGCCAGTACCCCGACACGAGTGAACACTGAAGCTTTCTTT
>TRBV20-1|TRBJ1-2|TRBD1|NA
CSARDRGRETF
TGCAGTGCTCGGGACAGGGGGCGCGAAACCTTC
>TRBV18|TRBJ2-7|TRBD1|NA
CASSFGQGVYEQYF
TGTGCCAGCTCCTTTGGACAGGGGGTGTACGAGCAGTACTTC
>TRBV29-1|TRBJ2-7|NA|once
CSVDVGGVGQYF
TGCAGCGTTGACGTCGGGGGCGTGGGGCAGTACTTC
>TRBV10-1|TRBJ2-7|TRBD1|NA
CASSGGQAPYEQYF
TGCGCCAGCAGTGGGGGACAGGCCCCCTACGAGCAGTACTTC
>TRBV6-5|TRBJ1-2|NA|many
CASSYRNFPFGGYTF
TGTGCCAGCAGTTACAGGAACTTCCCTTTCGGCGGCTACACCTTC
>TRBV7-3|TRBJ2-4|NA|NA
CASSQRKDNKNIQYF
TGTGCCAGCAGCCAAAGGAAAGATAACAAAAACATTCAGTACTTC
>TRBV21-1|TRBJ1-6|NA|NA
CASSKALGQGPSSYNSPLHF
TGTGCCAGCAGCAAAGCGCTGGGACAGGGGCCGAGCTCCTATAATTCACCCCTCCACTTT
>TRBV10-3|TRBJ1-5|TRBD1|NA
CAISATGEHQPQHF
TGTGCCATCAGTGCAACAGGGGAACATCAGCCCCAGCATTTT
>TRBV6-4|TRBJ1-5|NA|NA
CASSAGLNQPQHF
TGTGCCAGCAGTGCAGGGCTCAATCAGCCCCAGCATTTT
>TRBV5-6|TRBJ1-3|NA|NA
CASSSSPLQGGNTIYF
TGTGCCAGCAGCTCCTCCCCTCTACAGGGTGGAAACACCATATATTTT
>TRBV7-2|TRBJ2-7|NA|NA
CASSFWGYEQYF
TGTGCCAGCAGCTTCTGGGGTTACGAGCAGTACTTC
>TRBV19|TRBJ2-3|NA|NA
CASSIEGLSTDTQYF
TGTGCCAGTAGTATAGAAGGACTGAGCACAGATACGCAGTATTTT